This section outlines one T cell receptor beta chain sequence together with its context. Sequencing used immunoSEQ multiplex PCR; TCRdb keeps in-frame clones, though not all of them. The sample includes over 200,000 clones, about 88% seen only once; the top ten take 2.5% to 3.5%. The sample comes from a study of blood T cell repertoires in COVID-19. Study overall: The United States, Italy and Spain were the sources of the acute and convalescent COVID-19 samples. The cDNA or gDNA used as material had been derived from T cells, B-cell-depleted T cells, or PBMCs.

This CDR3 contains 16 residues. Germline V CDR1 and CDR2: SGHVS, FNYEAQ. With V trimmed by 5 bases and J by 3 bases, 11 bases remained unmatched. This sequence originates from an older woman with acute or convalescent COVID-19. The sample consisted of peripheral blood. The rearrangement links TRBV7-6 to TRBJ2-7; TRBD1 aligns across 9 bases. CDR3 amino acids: CASSPRQGQGIYEQYF. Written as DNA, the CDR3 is TGTGCCAGCAGCCCGCGGCAGGGACAGGGAATCTACGAGCAGTACTTC.